This TCR beta chain was documented in a study of blood T cell repertoires in COVID-19. Original methodology: Reference gene primers were amplified, and this amplification served to estimate nucleated cell counts. The data were produced by immunoSEQ multiplex PCR, yet TCRdb's version contains in-frame clones alone and is incomplete. The V and J calls and clone size are taken from that table; D and trimming were inferred from the DNA. The table has a few hundred thousand clones, around 83% seen once. Germline-derived CDR1 and CDR2 are LNHDA and SQIVND (reference sequence). CDR3 length equals 16 residues. Trimming shortened V by 5 bases and J by 1 base, and 14 bases separated the two germline ends.

The chain uses TRBV19 and TRBJ2-2; D is perhaps TRBD1 (5 bases). This TCR was recovered from a middle-aged woman who had recovered from COVID-19. Sequencing used PBMCs or T cells enriched from blood (not recorded which). The CDR3 region is CASSPQDGLNTGELFF. The CDR3 DNA sequence: TGTGCCAGTAGTCCACAGGACGGATTGAACACCGGGGAGCTGTTTTTT.